This T cell receptor beta chain appears in the sequencing data of a study of blood T cell repertoires in COVID-19. Study overall: T cells, B-cell-depleted T cells, or PBMCs provided the cDNA or gDNA that served as material.

The repertoire was sequenced with immunoSEQ multiplex PCR; TCRdb's copy has only in-frame clones and lacks some. In the table there are about 240,000 clones, around 87% of which are singletons. Germline V gene lookup returns CDR1 SGHRS and CDR2 YFSETQ. CDR3 length equals 15 residues. With V trimmed by 5 bases and J by 4 bases, 10 bases remained unmatched. The clonotype was recovered from a man between 60 and 75 years old who had recovered from COVID-19. Sequenced: peripheral blood. The chain recombines TRBV5-1 with TRBJ2-7; TRBD1 matches 9 bases. The CDR3 DNA sequence: TGCGCCAGCAGGAATACAGGGGGCTCAGGATACGAGCAGTACTTC. Protein product: CASRNTGGSGYEQYF.